One sample yielded the 15 T cell receptor beta chains listed below, sequenced in a study of vaccination and CD4 T cells after COVID-19. This sample's treatment: roughly 11-day PBMC culture with coronavirus spike peptide pools or control peptides (ViraFEST assay). Their specific antigens are unknown. An Oncomine TCR Beta short-read assay was used to sequence the DNA from cultured CD4+ T cells. TCRdb used MiXCR to reprocess the PCR reads, holding one entry per CDR3 protein. The sample lists some 16,000 distinct CDR3 sequences, approximately 72% seen once, with 7.5% to 10% in the top ten. The sequenced sample was CD4+ T cells from blood, cultured in vitro, obtained after SARS-CoV-2 vaccination. Receptors were obtained from a human donor who received a COVID-19 vaccine.

This CDR3 reads CASSPFGQGNQPQHF. The CDR3 nucleotides are TGTGCCAGCAGCCCATTCGGACAGGGCAATCAGCCCCAGCATTTT. This chain connects TRBV7-8 to TRBJ1-5; 7 bases fit TRBD1. CDR1 is SGHVS, CDR2 FQNEAQ, per germline. Losses at the gene ends were 5 bases for V and 2 bases for J; bases not matched to a gene: 6. The CDR3 has 15 residues.

In this sample, this clonotype turned up a few times. This rearrangement joins TRBV7-2 to TRBJ1-6, with D unclear. The CDR3 sequence is 15 residues long. Germline CDR1 SGHTA, CDR2 FQGNSA. Between the trimmed V and J ends, which lost 3 bases and 3 bases, there was a span of 9 bases. In DNA, the CDR3 is TGTGCCAGCAGCTTGTCTCCCCGCTATAATTCACCCCTCCACTTT. This gives the protein CASSLSPRYNSPLHF.

V gene TRBV12-3 or TRBV12-4 combines with J gene TRBJ1-2, with 9 positions matching TRBD1. After removal of 2 bases from V and 8 bases from J, the junction contained 12 bases not matched to a gene. This CDR3 is 16 amino acids long. CDR3 DNA: TGTGCCAGCAGTTTACTCCCCCGGACAGGGGCAGGGGGCTACACCTTC. Amino acid sequence: CASSLLPRTGAGGYTF.

This clonotype has more than one count but fewer than ten. The J gene is TRBJ1-1, the V gene TRBV20-1, with 7 bases matching TRBD1. The CDR3 covers 15 residues. V shed 0 bases, J shed 7 bases, and the junction held 11 bases outside the gene matches. Germline-derived CDR1 and CDR2 are DFQATT and SNEGSKA (reference sequence). CDR3 loop: CSARERGGGANEAFF. The CDR3 DNA reads TGCAGTGCTAGAGAAAGGGGAGGGGGCGCGAATGAAGCTTTCTTT.

The chain employs TRBV5-4 and TRBJ1-2, with no clear D. The CDR3 loop spans 12 amino acids. The V end lost 4 bases, the J end lost 0 bases, and 4 bases lay between the germline ends. The germline CDR1 and CDR2 sequences are SGHNT and YYREEE (reference sequence). The CDR3 region has the DNA TGTGCCAGCAGCGACTCTAACTATGGCTACACCTTC. Its protein product is CASSDSNYGYTF.

This clonotype showed up just once. The genes are TRBV5-1 and TRBJ1-5; TRBD1 aligns across 7 bases. CDR3 size: 14 residues. After removal of 7 bases from V and 2 bases from J, the junction contained 6 bases not matched to a gene. Germline CDR1 SGHRS, CDR2 YFSETQ. The chain's CDR3 is CASGKQGRNQPQHF. As DNA, the CDR3 is TGCGCCAGCGGCAAACAGGGGCGCAATCAGCCCCAGCATTTT.

For the CDR3, the DNA is TGTGCCAGCAATTGGGGGGCGAACACTGAAGCTTTCTTT. The encoded protein is CASNWGANTEAFF. The genes are TRBV7-9 and TRBJ1-1; TRBD1 is a possible D gene (6 bases). The CDR3 sequence is 13 residues long. V lost 7 bases to trimming and J lost 1 base, with 10 bases between them. Per germline, CDR1 SEHNR and CDR2 FQNEAQ (reference sequence).

This chain joins TRBV2 and TRBJ1-5; D not certain. The V end was cut by 7 bases, the J end by 0 bases, with 7 bases between. Germline CDR1 reads SNHLY; CDR2 reads FYNNEI. The CDR3 sequence is 13 residues long. The CDR3 coding sequence is TGTGCCAGCATGGCGGATAGCAATCAGCCCCAGCATTTT. It is translated as CASMADSNQPQHF.

The CDR3 DNA follows: TGTGCCACCAGTGCGAAGGGGGGCAGGGGGACGCATAGCAATCAGCCCCAGCATTTT. Translated, it gives CATSAKGGRGTHSNQPQHF. J is TRBJ1-5 and V is TRBV24-1; 7 bases are shared with TRBD1. Germline CDR1 reads KGHDR; CDR2 reads SFDVKD. Trimming cost V 5 bases and J 0 bases; bases outside gene matches: 15. The CDR3 contains 19 residues.

The chain has TRBV19 and TRBJ1-1, with 7 positions matching TRBD1. The CDR3 consists of 14 residues. CDR1 and CDR2 from the germline V gene are LNHDA and SQIVND (reference sequence). Trimming removed 6 bases from V and 4 bases from J; junction bases left unmatched: 8. The CDR3 reads CASRPRGGPTEAFF. In DNA form, the CDR3 reads TGTGCCAGTAGACCACGAGGGGGCCCCACTGAAGCTTTCTTT.

This chain joins TRBV20-1 and TRBJ1-2, with unresolved D. This CDR3 has 13 amino acids. From germline, CDR1 is DFQATT and CDR2 SNEGSKA (reference sequence). V shed 0 bases and J shed 11 bases, with 16 bases lying between them. The DNA for the CDR3 is TGCAGTGCTAGAGATCCTTCCGGGAGTCGTTACACCTTC. Protein: CSARDPSGSRYTF.

This rearrangement joins TRBV7-9 to TRBJ1-6; TRBD1 is a possible D gene (6 bases). Germline CDR1 is SEHNR and CDR2 is FQNEAQ (reference sequence). Trimming left V 11 bases short and J 7 bases short, with 18 bases between. This CDR3 is 14 amino acids long. CDR3 DNA sequence: TGTGCCCTGGGGGGGCAGGGAACAAATTCACCCCTCCACTTT. Translated, it gives CALGGQGTNSPLHF.

The chain carries TRBV20-1 and TRBJ1-6; 12 bases align to TRBD1. The CDR3 contains 15 residues. J gave up 7 bases and V 6 bases, and 7 bases lay outside the gene matches. Germline V gene sequence: CDR1 DFQATT, CDR2 SNEGSKA (reference sequence). The chain's CDR3 is CSAPGTGGENSPLHF. In DNA form, the CDR3 reads TGCAGTGCGCCCGGGACAGGGGGCGAGAATTCACCCCTCCACTTT.

This clonotype was found once. The chain combines TRBV4-2 with TRBJ2-3, with TRBD2 matching over 9 bases. The junction had 4 bases not matched to a gene; V was cut back by 0 bases and J by 0 bases. Germline V gene data show CDR1 as LGHNA and CDR2 as YNFKEQ. The CDR3 runs 17 residues. CDR3 DNA: TGTGCCAGCAGCCAAGAACCTAGCGGGGACAGCACAGATACGCAGTATTTT. It is translated as CASSQEPSGDSTDTQYF.

The chain has TRBV20-1 and TRBJ2-5; tentatively, D is TRBD2 (6 bases). Between the trimmed V and J ends, which lost 8 bases and 3 bases, there was a span of 16 bases. Germline loops: CDR1 DFQATT, CDR2 SNEGSKA (reference sequence). The CDR3 has 13 amino acids. CDR3 bases: TGCAGTTCCCGGGACTGGAGAAAAGAGACCCAGTACTTC. The encoded protein is CSSRDWRKETQYF.